Listed below are T cell receptor beta chains from one sample, sequenced in a study of T cell responses to AZD1222 COVID-19 vaccine. Libraries were prepared by immunoSEQ multiplex PCR; TCRdb keeps only in-frame clonotypes and omits some of them. The sample carries some 110,000 clones, about nine tenths recorded once. The sequences come from peripheral blood, collected 28 days after the second AZD1222 dose. The source of these receptors is an adult who received the AZD1222 COVID-19 vaccine. The CDR3 runs from the conserved cysteine through the conserved F or W. D genes are given only for firm matches. The size entry is marked missing in some rows and otherwise reads once, few, many or a size class.

V: TRBV15
J: TRBJ1-5
D: .
size: .
CDR3: CATSRDRAGSQPQHF
DNA: TGTGCCACCAGCAGAGATCGGGCCGGGAGTCAGCCCCAGCATTTT

V: TRBV7-9
J: TRBJ2-3
D: .
size: .
CDR3: CASSSTRGDTQYF
DNA: TGTGCCAGCAGCTCTACGCGGGGAGATACGCAGTATTTT

V: TRBV19
J: TRBJ2-1
D: TRBD2
size: .
CDR3: CASSTLLAGGHLEQFF
DNA: TGTGCCAGTAGTACACTACTAGCGGGGGGGCATCTTGAGCAGTTCTTC

V: TRBV6-4
J: TRBJ2-1
D: .
size: once
CDR3: CASSDSAENEQFF
DNA: TGTGCCAGCAGTGACTCGGCGGAGAATGAGCAGTTCTTC

V: TRBV6-5
J: TRBJ1-2
D: TRBD1
size: .
CDR3: CASRRTGGNYGYTF
DNA: TGTGCCAGCAGAAGGACAGGGGGTAACTATGGCTACACCTTC

V: TRBV6-2/TRBV6-3
J: TRBJ2-1
D: .
size: .
CDR3: CASSDRRGNNEQFF
DNA: TGTGCCAGCAGTGACCGACGGGGCAACAATGAGCAGTTCTTC

V: TRBV6-2/TRBV6-3
J: TRBJ2-5
D: TRBD2
size: .
CDR3: CASSLASGGQTQYF
DNA: TGTGCCAGCAGTTTGGCTAGCGGGGGACAGACCCAGTACTTC

V: TRBV9
J: TRBJ1-1
D: .
size: once
CDR3: CASSAQVGNTEAFF
DNA: TGTGCCAGCAGCGCACAGGTAGGGAACACTGAAGCTTTCTTT

V: TRBV2
J: TRBJ2-7
D: .
size: .
CDR3: CASSVSKSSYEQYF
DNA: TGTGCCAGCAGTGTATCTAAGAGCTCCTACGAGCAGTACTTC

V: TRBV7-9
J: TRBJ1-2
D: .
size: .
CDR3: CASSSLLGDRYGYTF
DNA: TGTGCCAGCAGCTCCCTACTAGGGGATCGCTATGGCTACACCTTC

V: TRBV15
J: TRBJ1-5
D: TRBD1
size: .
CDR3: CATSRDRRTGDNQPQHF
DNA: TGTGCCACCAGCAGAGATCGGAGGACAGGCGACAATCAGCCCCAGCATTTT

V: TRBV2
J: TRBJ1-5
D: .
size: few
CDR3: CASSVDKGPNEPQHF
DNA: TGTGCCAGCAGCGTCGACAAAGGCCCCAATGAGCCCCAGCATTTT

V: TRBV6-2/TRBV6-3
J: TRBJ2-7
D: TRBD1
size: .
CDR3: CASSRIGTGSYEQYF
DNA: TGTGCCAGCAGTAGGATAGGGACAGGGTCCTACGAGCAGTACTTC

V: TRBV7-6
J: TRBJ2-6
D: .
size: .
CDR3: CASSLLGSGANVLTF
DNA: TGTGCCAGCAGCTTATTAGGGTCCGGGGCCAACGTCCTGACTTTC

V: TRBV2
J: TRBJ1-5
D: .
size: .
CDR3: CASSPTSNSNQPQHF
DNA: TGTGCCAGCAGTCCGACAAGTAATAGCAATCAGCCCCAGCATTTT

V: TRBV6-6
J: TRBJ2-7
D: .
size: .
CDR3: CASSYSSGRVYEQYF
DNA: TGTGCCAGCAGTTACTCGAGTGGCAGAGTCTACGAGCAGTACTTC

V: TRBV5-1
J: TRBJ1-1
D: .
size: .
CDR3: CASSLAGGPEAFF
DNA: TGCGCCAGCAGCTTGGCCGGGGGCCCTGAAGCTTTCTTT

V: TRBV15
J: TRBJ2-4
D: TRBD2
size: .
CDR3: CATSSRLGGSERNIQYF
DNA: TGTGCCACCAGCAGCAGACTGGGAGGGTCGGAGAGAAACATTCAGTACTTC

V: TRBV5-5
J: TRBJ2-7
D: .
size: .
CDR3: CASSAPGAREQYF
DNA: TGTGCCAGCAGCGCCCCGGGGGCTAGGGAGCAGTACTTC

V: TRBV4-2
J: TRBJ1-6
D: .
size: .
CDR3: CASSQDGNSPLHF
DNA: TGTGCCAGCAGCCAAGATGGCAATTCACCCCTCCACTTT

V: TRBV27
J: TRBJ2-2
D: .
size: once
CDR3: CASSLWPNTGELFF
DNA: TGTGCCAGCAGTTTATGGCCAAACACCGGGGAGCTGTTTTTT

V: TRBV10-3
J: TRBJ2-1
D: .
size: .
CDR3: CAIGTEVNEQFF
DNA: TGTGCCATCGGGACTGAGGTTAATGAGCAGTTCTTC